The clone carrying this TCR beta chain was detected once. This entry belongs to a study of blood T cell repertoires in COVID-19. As for the study in general: The origin of the acute and convalescent COVID-19 samples was the United States, Italy and Spain.

Seattle patient enrollment occurred during active infection, with longitudinal follow-up thereafter. Trimming at V came to 3 bases and at J to 10 bases, leaving 7 bases not matched to a gene. CDR1 and CDR2 from the germline V gene are LGHDT and YNNKEL (reference sequence). CDR3 size: 14 residues. Sequenced by immunoSEQ multiplex PCR; TCRdb stores in-frame clones only, minus some. The table shows around 300,000 clones, with approximately 91% occurring only once. What was sequenced was peripheral blood. This chain uses TRBV3-1 (or the pseudogene TRBV3-2) with TRBJ2-1; 9 bases agree with TRBD2. The clonotype originates from a woman aged 25 to 39 with COVID-19, enrolled during active disease. CDR3: CASSQATSGLEQFF. CDR3 nucleotide sequence: TGTGCCAGCAGCCAGGCGACTAGCGGCCTCGAGCAGTTCTTC.